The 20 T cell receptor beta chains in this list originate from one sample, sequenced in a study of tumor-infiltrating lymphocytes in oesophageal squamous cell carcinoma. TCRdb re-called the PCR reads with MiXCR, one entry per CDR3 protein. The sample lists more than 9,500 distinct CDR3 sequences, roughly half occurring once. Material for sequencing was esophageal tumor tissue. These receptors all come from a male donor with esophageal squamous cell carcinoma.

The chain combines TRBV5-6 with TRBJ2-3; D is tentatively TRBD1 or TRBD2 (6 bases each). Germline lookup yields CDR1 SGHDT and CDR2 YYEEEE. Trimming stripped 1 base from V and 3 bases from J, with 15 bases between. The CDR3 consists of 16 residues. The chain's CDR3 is CASSLRGVLGTDTQYF. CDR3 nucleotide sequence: TGTGCCAGCAGCTTGAGGGGGGTCCTGGGAACAGATACGCAGTATTTT.

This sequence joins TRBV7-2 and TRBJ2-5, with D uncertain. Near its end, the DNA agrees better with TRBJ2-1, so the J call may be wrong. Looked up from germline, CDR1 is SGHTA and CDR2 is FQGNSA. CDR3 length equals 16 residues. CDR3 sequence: CASSLENTVRYNEQFF. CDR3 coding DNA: TGTGCCAGCAGCTTAGAGAACACAGTAAGGTACAATGAGCAGTTCTTC.

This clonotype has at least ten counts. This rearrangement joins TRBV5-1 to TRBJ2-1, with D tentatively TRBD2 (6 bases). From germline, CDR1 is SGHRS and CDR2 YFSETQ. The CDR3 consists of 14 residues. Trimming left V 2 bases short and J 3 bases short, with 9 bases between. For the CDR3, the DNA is TGCGCCAGCAGCTTATCTAGCGTCTACAATGAGCAGTTCTTC. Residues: CASSLSSVYNEQFF.

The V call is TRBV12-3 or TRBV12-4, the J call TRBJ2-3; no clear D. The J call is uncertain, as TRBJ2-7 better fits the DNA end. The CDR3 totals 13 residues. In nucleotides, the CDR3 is TGTGCCAGCAGTTTAGGACCCTCTGACGAGCAGTACTTC. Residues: CASSLGPSDEQYF.

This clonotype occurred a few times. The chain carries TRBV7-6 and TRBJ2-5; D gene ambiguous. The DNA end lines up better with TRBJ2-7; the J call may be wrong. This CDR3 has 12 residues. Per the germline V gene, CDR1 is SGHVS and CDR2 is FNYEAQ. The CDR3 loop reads CASSSGRNEQYF. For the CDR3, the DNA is TGTGCCAGCAGCTCGGGTCGGAACGAGCAGTACTTC.

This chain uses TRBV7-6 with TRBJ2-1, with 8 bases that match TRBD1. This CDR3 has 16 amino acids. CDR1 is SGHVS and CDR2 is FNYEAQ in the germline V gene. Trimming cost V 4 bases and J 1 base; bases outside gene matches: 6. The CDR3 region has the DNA TGTGCCAGCAGCTCCCGACAGGGGAGTTCCTACAATGAGCAGTTCTTC. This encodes CASSSRQGSSYNEQFF.

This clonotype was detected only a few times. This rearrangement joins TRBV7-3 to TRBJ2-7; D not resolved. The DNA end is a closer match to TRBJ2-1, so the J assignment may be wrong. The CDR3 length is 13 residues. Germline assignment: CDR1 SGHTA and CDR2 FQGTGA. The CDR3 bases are TGTGCCAGCAGCTTATTAAGATACAATGAGCAGTTCTTC. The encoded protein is CASSLLRYNEQFF.

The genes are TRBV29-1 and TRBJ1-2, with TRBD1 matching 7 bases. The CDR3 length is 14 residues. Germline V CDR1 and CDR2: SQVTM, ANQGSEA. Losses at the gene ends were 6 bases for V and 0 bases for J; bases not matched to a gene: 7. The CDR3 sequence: CSVRGQTSNYGYTF. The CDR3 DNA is TGCAGCGTCCGGGGACAGACCTCTAACTATGGCTACACCTTC.

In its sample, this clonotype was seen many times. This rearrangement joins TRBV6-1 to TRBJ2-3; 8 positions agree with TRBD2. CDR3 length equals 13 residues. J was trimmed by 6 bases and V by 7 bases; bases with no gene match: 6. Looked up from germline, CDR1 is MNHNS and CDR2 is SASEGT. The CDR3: CASTAGGMDTQYF. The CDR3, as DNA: TGTGCCAGCACGGCGGGGGGCATGGATACGCAGTATTTT.

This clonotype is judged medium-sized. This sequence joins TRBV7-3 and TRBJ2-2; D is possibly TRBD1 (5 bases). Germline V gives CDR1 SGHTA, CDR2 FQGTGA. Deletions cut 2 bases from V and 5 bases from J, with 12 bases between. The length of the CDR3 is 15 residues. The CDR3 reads CASSLLSGFTGELFF. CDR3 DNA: TGTGCCAGCAGCTTACTCTCAGGGTTTACCGGGGAGCTGTTTTTT.

The DNA for the CDR3 is TGTGCTAGTGGTTCCGGTGGATATAGCACAGATACGCAGTATTTT. It yields the protein CASGSGGYSTDTQYF. This chain links TRBV12-5 with TRBJ2-3; D remains unclear. Trimming stripped 4 bases from V and 0 bases from J, with 11 bases between. Looked up from germline, CDR1 is LGHNT and CDR2 is FRNRAP. The CDR3 length is 15 residues. The whole variable domain, remainder taken from reference TRBV12-5 and TRBJ2-3, is DARVTQTPRHKVTEMGQEVTMRCQPILGHNTVFWYRQTMMQGLELLAYFRNRAPLDDSGMPKDRFSAEMPDATLATLKIQPSEPRDSAVYFCASGSGGYSTDTQYFGPGTRLTVL.

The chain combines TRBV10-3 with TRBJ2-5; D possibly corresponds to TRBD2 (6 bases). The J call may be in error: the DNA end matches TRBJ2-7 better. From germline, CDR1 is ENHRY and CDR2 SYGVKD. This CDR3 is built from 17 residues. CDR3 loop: CAISLLHVGLTSYEQYF. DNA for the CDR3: TGTGCCATCAGTCTTCTGCACGTGGGACTGACCTCCTACGAGCAGTACTTC.

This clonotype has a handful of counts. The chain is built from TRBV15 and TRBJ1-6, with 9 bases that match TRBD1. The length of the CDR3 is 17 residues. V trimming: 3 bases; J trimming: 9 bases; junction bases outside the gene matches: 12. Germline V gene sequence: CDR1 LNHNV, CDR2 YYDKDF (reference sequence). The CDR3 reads CATSRESLGTGFSPLHF. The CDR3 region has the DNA TGTGCCACCAGCAGGGAGTCCCTTGGGACAGGGTTTTCACCCCTCCACTTT.

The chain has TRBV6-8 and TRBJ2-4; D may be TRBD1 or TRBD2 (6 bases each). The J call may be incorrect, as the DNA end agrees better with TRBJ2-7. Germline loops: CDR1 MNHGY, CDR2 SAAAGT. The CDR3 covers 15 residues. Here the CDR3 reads CASSYSIQGGYEQYF. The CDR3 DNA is TGTGCCAGCAGTTACTCGATTCAAGGGGGGTACGAGCAGTACTTC.

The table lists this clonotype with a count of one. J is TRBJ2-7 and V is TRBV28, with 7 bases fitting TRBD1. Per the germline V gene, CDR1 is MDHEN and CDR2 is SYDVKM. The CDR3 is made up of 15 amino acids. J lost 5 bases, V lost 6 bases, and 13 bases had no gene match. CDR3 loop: CASRDDFTGDHEQYF. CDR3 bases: TGTGCCAGCAGGGACGACTTTACAGGGGATCACGAGCAGTACTTC.

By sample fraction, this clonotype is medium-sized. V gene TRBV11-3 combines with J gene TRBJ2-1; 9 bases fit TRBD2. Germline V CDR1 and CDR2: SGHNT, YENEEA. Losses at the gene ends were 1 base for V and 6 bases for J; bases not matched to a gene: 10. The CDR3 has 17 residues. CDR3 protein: CASSLGRSGRGSNEQFF. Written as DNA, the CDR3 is TGTGCCAGCAGCTTAGGTCGTAGCGGGAGAGGCAGCAATGAGCAGTTCTTC.

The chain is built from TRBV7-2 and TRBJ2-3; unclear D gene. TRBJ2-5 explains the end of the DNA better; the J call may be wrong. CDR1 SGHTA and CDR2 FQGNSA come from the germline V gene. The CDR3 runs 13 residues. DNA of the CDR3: TGTGCCAGCAGCTTAGGGGTCGGAGAGACCCAGTACTTC. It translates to CASSLGVGETQYF.

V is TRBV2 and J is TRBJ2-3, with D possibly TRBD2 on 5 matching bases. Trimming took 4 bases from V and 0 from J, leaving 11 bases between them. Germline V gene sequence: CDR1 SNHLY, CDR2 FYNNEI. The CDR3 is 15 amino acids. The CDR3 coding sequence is TGTGCCAGCAGTGGAGCGGAGAGGAGCACAGATACGCAGTATTTT. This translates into CASSGAERSTDTQYF.

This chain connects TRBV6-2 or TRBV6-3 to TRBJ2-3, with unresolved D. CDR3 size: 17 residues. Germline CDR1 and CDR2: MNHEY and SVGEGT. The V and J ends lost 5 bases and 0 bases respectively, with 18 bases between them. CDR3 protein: CASSEEPTSSSTDTQYF. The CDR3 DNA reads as TGTGCCAGCAGTGAAGAACCAACCTCCAGTAGCACAGATACGCAGTATTTT.

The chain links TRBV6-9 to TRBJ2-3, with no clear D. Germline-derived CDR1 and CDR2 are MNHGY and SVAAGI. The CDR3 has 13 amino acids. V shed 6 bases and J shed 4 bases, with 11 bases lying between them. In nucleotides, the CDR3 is TGTGCCAGCAGCTATACCCGGGCAGATACGCAGTATTTT. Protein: CASSYTRADTQYF.